These 30 T cell receptor beta chains share one sample of origin, sequenced in a study of blood T cell repertoires in COVID-19 (dated by TCRdb to about 2020). The library was built by means of the immunoSEQ multiplex PCR assay. Held by TCRdb, this immuneACCESS table contains in-frame sequences only and omits some clones. Under half of the omission traces to an unresolved V gene where checked; the cause of the rest is unknown. This sample has around 130,000 clones in its table, and 80% to 90% of those were observed once. The leading ten clones occupy 25% to 30% of the sample. The sample comprised peripheral blood. The receptor set was obtained from a man in his sixties or seventies with active or convalescent COVID-19.

The chain is built from TRBV7-2 and TRBJ1-2; 8 bases map to TRBD1. The trim removed 4 bases at V and 7 bases at J, leaving 17 bases unmatched. The CDR3 is 17 amino acids. Germline V CDR1 and CDR2: SGHTA, FQGNSA. The CDR3 DNA reads as TGTGCCAGCAGCTCTCCGGGACAGGCCCTCTTCGGAGGTGGCTACACCTTC. Translating gives CASSSPGQALFGGGYTF.

The J gene is TRBJ2-3, the V gene TRBV7-9; D is ambiguous. The germline gives CDR1 SEHNR, CDR2 FQNEAQ (reference sequence). This CDR3 spans 13 amino acids. Trimming shortened V by 1 base and J by 7 bases, and 9 bases separated the two germline ends. Here the CDR3 reads CASSLGSLNTQYF. The CDR3, as DNA: TGTGCCAGCAGCTTAGGGAGTTTGAATACGCAGTATTTT.

This clone was observed a few times. Here the CDR3 reads CASSLGQGAYEQYF. For the CDR3, the DNA is TGCGCCAGCAGCTTGGGACAGGGGGCCTACGAGCAGTACTTC. The chain joins TRBV5-1 to TRBJ2-7, with 9 bases lining up with TRBD1. Per germline, CDR1 SGHRS and CDR2 YFSETQ. Unmatched junction bases numbered 0, after V lost 0 bases and J lost 2 bases. The CDR3 length is 14 residues.

This clone was observed a single time. The chain recombines TRBV24-1 with TRBJ2-5; tentative D call: TRBD2 (5 bases). Trimming took 10 bases from V and 4 from J, leaving 18 bases between them. The length of the CDR3 is 14 residues. The germline V gene encodes CDR1 KGHDR and CDR2 SFDVKD. CDR3 sequence (DNA): TGTGCCACACAAGACTGGGGAGACCGAGAGACCCAGTACTTC. Encoded protein: CATQDWGDRETQYF.

This chain connects TRBV19 to TRBJ2-1; perhaps TRBD1 as D (5 bases). CDR3 length: 13 residues. V lost 2 bases and J lost 6, with 8 bases in between. Germline V CDR1 and CDR2: LNHDA, SQIVND (reference sequence). This CDR3 reads CASSISGINEQFF. DNA for the CDR3: TGTGCCAGTAGTATATCAGGGATCAATGAGCAGTTCTTC. The entire variable domain, with the rest obtained from reference TRBV19 and TRBJ2-1, is as follows: DGGITQSPKYLFRKEGQNVTLSCEQNLNHDAMYWYRQDPGQGLRLIYYSQIVNDFQKGDIAEGYSVSREKKESFPLTVTSAQKNPTAFYLCASSISGINEQFFGPGTRLTVL.

This chain links TRBV7-6 with TRBJ1-5; D remains unclear. The CDR3 is 13 residues long. The germline gives CDR1 SGHVS, CDR2 FNYEAQ. V was shortened by 2 bases and J by 5 bases, with 7 bases between the two germline ends. The CDR3 reads CASSLSVDQPQHF. The CDR3 region has the DNA TGTGCCAGCAGCTTATCGGTTGATCAGCCCCAGCATTTT.

This chain connects TRBV6-5 to TRBJ2-1; 10 bases align to TRBD1. Germline loops: CDR1 MNHEY, CDR2 SVGAGI. Trimming took 6 bases from V and 5 from J; bases not matched to a gene: 4. The CDR3 runs to 14 residues. For the CDR3, the DNA is TGTGCCAGCAGCCGGGACAGGGGCAACAATGAGCAGTTCTTC. Its translation is CASSRDRGNNEQFF.

This clone showed up just a few times. The chain recombines TRBV29-1 with TRBJ2-1; 10 bases fit TRBD2. Germline-derived CDR1 and CDR2 are SQVTM and ANQGSEA. V was pared by 5 bases and J by 4 bases, with 8 bases of the junction left unmatched. This CDR3 spans 15 amino acids. CDR3 region: CSVPSLAGDYNEQFF. CDR3 DNA sequence: TGCAGCGTTCCGTCCCTAGCGGGGGATTACAATGAGCAGTTCTTC.

This chain joins TRBV2 and TRBJ2-7; 7 bases are a match to TRBD1. The CDR3 contains 15 residues. The V and J ends lost 1 base and 2 bases, in that order; junction bases with no gene match: 5. Germline V CDR1 and CDR2: SNHLY, FYNNEI. CDR3: CASSEGDSVTYEQYF. CDR3 coding DNA: TGTGCCAGCAGTGAAGGGGACAGCGTTACCTACGAGCAGTACTTC.

The chain carries TRBV6-5 and TRBJ2-7; D perhaps matches TRBD2 (6 bases). This CDR3 spans 12 amino acids. Trimming pared 5 bases from V and 7 bases from J, leaving 12 bases between. The germline V gene encodes CDR1 MNHEY and CDR2 SVGAGI. The CDR3: CASSRRGGEQYF. CDR3 in DNA: TGTGCCAGCAGTCGCCGGGGAGGAGAGCAGTACTTC.

The rearrangement joins TRBV5-5 to TRBJ2-5; D is perhaps TRBD1 (6 bases). The CDR3 is 15 amino acids. Between the trimmed V and J ends, which lost 2 bases and 2 bases, there was a span of 13 bases. The V gene's germline CDR1 is SGHKS and CDR2 YYEKEE (reference sequence). The CDR3 spells CASSFTGQLQETQYF. Here the CDR3 DNA reads TGTGCCAGCAGCTTTACGGGACAATTACAAGAGACCCAGTACTTC.

The V gene is TRBV12-2, the J gene TRBJ1-4. TRBV12-2 is tagged as a pseudogene. CDR3 size: 14 residues. CDR3 DNA: TGTGCAAGTCGCTTAGCCCGAGGGCCACCGAAACTGTTTTTT. Translated, it gives CASRLARGPPKLFF.

The V and J genes are TRBV5-1 and TRBJ2-6; 8 bases align to TRBD1. The CDR3 consists of 19 residues. Looked up from germline, CDR1 is SGHRS and CDR2 is YFSETQ. V was clipped by 3 bases and J by 0 bases; unmatched bases: 11. The DNA for the CDR3 is TGCGCCAGCAGCTCCAGGTGGGGACAGGTCCCCTCTGGGGCCAACGTCCTGACTTTC. Translation gives CASSSRWGQVPSGANVLTF.

This chain joins TRBV15 and TRBJ2-3; 13 bases fit TRBD2. The germline gives CDR1 LNHNV, CDR2 YYDKDF (reference sequence). The CDR3 is 16 amino acids. V gave up 1 base and J gave up 5 bases; unmatched junction bases: 3. CDR3 residues: CATSRGTSGSVDTQYF. CDR3 bases: TGTGCCACCAGCAGAGGGACTAGCGGGAGCGTAGATACGCAGTATTTT.

The rearrangement joins TRBV7-2 to TRBJ2-7; TRBD1 aligns across 8 bases. The length of the CDR3 is 14 residues. J lost 2 bases, V lost 3 bases, and 3 bases had no gene match. CDR1 is SGHTA and CDR2 is FQGNSA in the germline V gene. CDR3 bases: TGTGCCAGCAGCTTCCCGGGACAGGCCTACGAGCAGTACTTC. This encodes CASSFPGQAYEQYF.

The CDR3 here is CASSQPGGGSFPYNEQFF. The CDR3 DNA reads as TGCGCCAGCAGCCAGCCCGGGGGAGGGAGTTTCCCCTACAATGAGCAGTTCTTC. The chain couples TRBV4-1 to TRBJ2-1; TRBD2 matches at 7 bases. The V segment lost 3 bases and the J segment 2 bases; nucleotides outside the gene matches: 13. Germline assignment: CDR1 MGHRA and CDR2 YSYEKL. The CDR3 contains 18 residues.

In nucleotides, the CDR3 is TGTGCCAGCTCACCGGTAGAGAACACTGAAGCTTTCTTT. Protein sequence: CASSPVENTEAFF. The V and J genes are TRBV18 and TRBJ1-1, with D unresolved. The CDR3 runs 13 residues. Germline CDR1 and CDR2: KGHSH and LQKENI. Trimming pared 3 bases from V and 1 base from J, leaving 6 bases between.

DNA for the CDR3: TGTGCCAGCAGTCGTGTACAGGGGGTTACCAATGAGCAGTTCTTC. This translates into CASSRVQGVTNEQFF. The chain uses TRBV28 and TRBJ2-1, with 8 bases lining up with TRBD1. Germline V lookup: CDR1 MDHEN, CDR2 SYDVKM. Trimming at V came to 5 bases and at J to 6 bases, leaving 9 bases not matched to a gene. The CDR3 loop spans 15 amino acids.

The chain couples TRBV9 to TRBJ2-1, with a weak D call TRBD2 (6 bases). Germline-derived CDR1 and CDR2 are SGDLS and YYNGEE. Trimming removed 2 bases from V and 3 bases from J, with 12 bases in between. The CDR3 extends over 15 amino acids. The CDR3: CASSVDGRDYNEQFF. The CDR3 DNA is TGTGCCAGCAGCGTTGACGGGAGAGACTACAATGAGCAGTTCTTC.

The V and J genes are TRBV10-3 and TRBJ2-3, with D perhaps matching TRBD2 (6 bases). Trimming removed 6 bases from V and 5 bases from J, with 12 bases in between. This CDR3 is built from 13 residues. CDR1 is ENHRY, CDR2 SYGVKD, per germline. CDR3 nucleotides: TGTGCCATCAGGGGACTCTCGGGAGATACGCAGTATTTT. This encodes CAIRGLSGDTQYF.

V gene TRBV7-9 combines with J gene TRBJ1-3, with D unclear. Germline V gives CDR1 SEHNR, CDR2 FQNEAQ (reference sequence). The CDR3 sequence is 11 residues long. V was pared by 5 bases and J by 3 bases, with 2 bases between. CDR3 DNA: TGTGCCAGCAGCCGTGGAAACACCATATATTTT. It specifies CASSRGNTIYF.

The chain carries TRBV27 and TRBJ2-5; D possibly corresponds to TRBD2 (5 bases). The germline V gene has CDR1 MNHEY and CDR2 SMNVEV (reference sequence). V was shortened by 0 bases and J by 0 bases, with 11 bases between the two germline ends. CDR3 size: 16 residues. The CDR3, as DNA: TGTGCCAGCAGTTTATCCGGGGATGGAAACCAAGAGACCCAGTACTTC. Translation: CASSLSGDGNQETQYF.

The chain recombines TRBV27 with TRBJ2-1; 7 bases agree with TRBD2. The germline V gene encodes CDR1 MNHEY and CDR2 SMNVEV (reference sequence). V was clipped by 6 bases and J by 0 bases; unmatched bases: 11. The CDR3 has 17 residues. The CDR3 DNA follows: TGTGCCAGCAGGCCAACTAGCGATCCGTTCTCCTACAATGAGCAGTTCTTC. This sequence encodes CASRPTSDPFSYNEQFF.

This clone has only a few counts. The chain recombines TRBV7-9 with TRBJ1-6, with a tentative D call TRBD1 (6 bases). Germline lookup yields CDR1 SEHNR and CDR2 FQNEAQ (reference sequence). The V end was cut by 1 base, the J end by 14 bases, with 12 bases between. CDR3 length: 13 amino acids. The CDR3 here is CASSLGSGATLHF. The DNA of the CDR3 is TGTGCCAGCAGCTTAGGTTCAGGGGCCACCCTCCACTTT.

This rearrangement joins TRBV29-1 to TRBJ2-2; TRBD2 aligns across 7 bases. The CDR3 consists of 15 residues. The trim removed 2 bases at V and 5 bases at J, leaving 8 bases unmatched. Germline CDR1 and CDR2: SQVTM and ANQGSEA. This chain's CDR3 is CSVERKKRGTGELFF. In DNA, the CDR3 is TGCAGCGTTGAAAGGAAAAAGCGGGGAACCGGGGAGCTGTTTTTT.

The chain uses TRBV19 and TRBJ2-1, with TRBD2 matching over 8 bases. This CDR3 comprises 20 residues. CDR1 is LNHDA and CDR2 is SQIVND in the germline V gene (reference sequence). V was clipped by 1 base and J by 6 bases; unmatched bases: 20. In DNA form, the CDR3 reads TGTGCCAGTAGTATAGCTCCCGACACGGGAGTAGCGGGGTTCTTCAATGAGCAGTTCTTC. This gives the protein CASSIAPDTGVAGFFNEQFF.

This chain uses TRBV4-1 with TRBJ2-7, with D maybe TRBD2 (5 bases). The V end lost 0 bases, the J end lost 2 bases, and 8 bases lay between the germline ends. This CDR3 spans 14 amino acids. CDR1 MGHRA and CDR2 YSYEKL come from the germline V gene. In DNA form, the CDR3 reads TGCGCCAGCAGCCAAGATCTCGGGGCCTACGAGCAGTACTTC. Translation: CASSQDLGAYEQYF.

The V and J genes are TRBV19 and TRBJ1-4; a possible D gene is TRBD1 (6 bases). The CDR3 covers 14 residues. With 3 bases removed from V and 5 bases from J, the gap between germline ends came to 10 bases. Germline V gives CDR1 LNHDA, CDR2 SQIVND (reference sequence). CDR3 nucleotides: TGTGCCAGTAGTATCAGGGGCCGAAATGAAAAACTGTTTTTT. Amino acid sequence: CASSIRGRNEKLFF.

The chain joins TRBV30 to TRBJ1-1; unclear D gene. V shed 5 bases and J shed 1 base, with 8 bases lying between them. The CDR3 runs 12 residues. In germline, CDR1 is GTSNPN, CDR2 SVGIG (reference sequence). The CDR3 protein is CAWAPWNTEAFF. The DNA of the CDR3 is TGTGCCTGGGCCCCCTGGAACACTGAAGCTTTCTTT.

This chain uses TRBV18 with TRBJ2-2, with 7 positions matching TRBD1. This CDR3 has 15 amino acids. CDR1 and CDR2 from the germline V gene are KGHSH and LQKENI. V trimming: 3 bases; J trimming: 3 bases; junction bases outside the gene matches: 4. The CDR3 spells CASSPGQLDTGELFF. Written as DNA, the CDR3 is TGTGCCAGCTCACCGGGACAGCTCGACACCGGGGAGCTGTTTTTT.